This TCR beta chain was sequenced for a study of CD8 T cells in ankylosing spondylitis. Study-level findings and limits: Disease-linked clones bore a CD8+ phenotype, appearing relatively rarely in peripheral blood. Seemingly distinctive of ankylosing spondylitis blood was a TCR beta motif formed by eight highly homologous variants.

About this clonotype: Its antigen remains unknown.

The CDR3 covers 13 residues. CDR1 is SQVTM and CDR2 is ANQGSEA in the germline V gene. The V gene lost 5 bases and the J gene lost 4 bases, with 15 bases spanning the gap. TCRdb reprocessed the 5' RACE reads via MiXCR and lists one record per CDR3 protein. The repertoire holds more than 500,000 distinct CDR3 sequences, with under 5.5% as singletons. The gene calls are TRBV29-1 and TRBJ2-7; D remains ambiguous. Sequences were obtained from blood, either unsorted or a sorted T cell fraction (not recorded which). This TCR was sampled from a male donor with ankylosing spondylitis. The CDR3 spells CSVKSEILYEQYF. The CDR3, as DNA: TGCAGCGTTAAAAGTGAGATCCTATACGAGCAGTACTTC.